These T cell receptor beta chains were read from a single sample in a study of beta chain features in type 1 diabetes. The repertoire was sequenced with immunoSEQ multiplex PCR; TCRdb's copy has only in-frame clones and lacks some. The repertoire holds just over 450,000 clones, with 30% as singletons. The sample taken for sequencing was naive CD4+ T cells from blood. These receptors all stem from a man aged 18-30 years in good health. Both conserved end residues are part of each CDR3. The D gene is left open where the match is weak. Only part of the rows carry a size: once, few, many, or a class if the clone is expanded.

v_gene	j_gene	abundance	d_gene	CDR3nt	CDR3aa
TRBV27	TRBJ2-5	once	.	TGTGCCAGCAGTTTATCGGGCAGGAAAGAGACCCAGTACTTC	CASSLSGRKETQYF
TRBV10-3	TRBJ1-1	.	TRBD1	TGTGCCATCAGCAATCAACAGGGGCCGGTGGCTTTCTTT	CAISNQQGPVAFF
TRBV18	TRBJ2-3	.	.	TGTGCCAGCTCCCTGTCGGGGGATACGCAGTATTTT	CASSLSGDTQYF
TRBV7-9	TRBJ2-1	few	TRBD2	TGTGCCGCCGCTAGCGGTGCGGAGCAGTTCTTC	CAAASGAEQFF
TRBV28	TRBJ2-6	.	.	TGTGCCAGCAGCCCTCCAGGGGGGACCCCCGGGGCCAACGTCCTGACTTTC	CASSPPGGTPGANVLTF
TRBV5-1	TRBJ1-5	.	.	TGCGCCAGCAGCTGGTCGGGACAAGTCAATCAGCCCCAGCATTTT	CASSWSGQVNQPQHF
TRBV30	TRBJ2-7	.	TRBD2	TGTGCCTGGGGCCGACTAGCGGGGATCTACGAGCAGTACTTC	CAWGRLAGIYEQYF
TRBV30	TRBJ1-1	once	.	TGTGCCTGGGGGGAGGGGAACGGGTACGGCACTGAAGCTTTCTTT	CAWGEGNGYGTEAFF
TRBV27	TRBJ2-4	few	.	TGTGCCAGCAGTTCCGCCGGGACCCCCGTTGAGTACTTC	CASSSAGTPVEYF
TRBV30	TRBJ1-2	few	.	TGTGCCTGGAGTCTAACAGGCTGGGGCTACACCTTC	CAWSLTGWGYTF
TRBV30	TRBJ2-1	many	.	TGTGCCTGGAGTGTAGGCTCCGAGCAGTTCTTC	CAWSVGSEQFF
TRBV7-9	TRBJ2-1	few	.	TGTGCCAGCAGCCTTTCTTCCTACAATGAGCAGTTCTTC	CASSLSSYNEQFF
TRBV27	TRBJ2-2	.	TRBD2	TGTGCCAGCAGTTTAATCCCGCTAGCGGGAGACACCGGGGAGCTGTTTTTT	CASSLIPLAGDTGELFF
TRBV6-5	TRBJ2-5	.	TRBD2	TGTGCCAGCAGGGCTAGCGGGAGGGCCGAGACCCAGTACTTC	CASRASGRAETQYF
TRBV7-2	TRBJ1-1	.	.	TGTGCCAGCAGCTTAGGGACGGCGAACACTGAAGCTTTCTTT	CASSLGTANTEAFF
TRBV5-6	TRBJ2-7	few	.	TGTGCCAGCAGCTTTCAAGGACACCACTACGAGCAGTACTTC	CASSFQGHHYEQYF
TRBV30	TRBJ2-5	.	.	TGTGCCTGGAGTGCCTCCGTTGGCGGGGCGGTCCAAGAGACCCAGTACTTC	CAWSASVGGAVQETQYF
TRBV7-2	TRBJ2-7	.	.	TGTGCCAGCAGCTCGGCCTACGAGCAGTACTTC	CASSSAYEQYF
TRBV30	TRBJ2-1	few	TRBD2	TGTGCCTGGAGTGTACTCATAGGCGGGAGAAATGAGCAGTTCTTC	CAWSVLIGGRNEQFF
TRBV28	TRBJ2-1	.	.	TGTGCCAGCGAAAGGGAATTTGGTGAGCAGTTCTTC	CASEREFGEQFF
TRBV5-4	TRBJ2-7	.	TRBD2	TGTGCCAGCAGCCCACGGACTAGCTTCCACGAGCAGTACTTC	CASSPRTSFHEQYF
TRBV18	TRBJ2-1	few	TRBD2	TGTGCCAGCTCACCACGGGCGGCGGGAGACTCGAATGAGCAGTTCTTC	CASSPRAAGDSNEQFF
TRBV6-6	TRBJ1-1	.	.	TGTGCCAGCAGCCGTCACCGGGGTGGGAACACTGAAGCTTTCTTT	CASSRHRGGNTEAFF
TRBV30	TRBJ1-2	.	.	TGTGCCTGGAGTCCCCCAGACTTCTATGGCTACACCTTC	CAWSPPDFYGYTF
TRBV5-1	TRBJ2-7	.	.	TGCGCCAGCAGCTCCGGACGCATCTCCGAGCAGTACTTC	CASSSGRISEQYF
TRBV2	TRBJ2-7	.	.	TGTGCCAGCAGTGCATGGGTGGGGACGCAGTACTTC	CASSAWVGTQYF
TRBV4-2	TRBJ2-3	.	.	TGTGCCAGCAGCCAAGACAACCCAGATACGCAGTATTTT	CASSQDNPDTQYF
TRBV30	TRBJ1-1	few	.	TGTGCCTGGAGTTTGGGGGGCAGTGAAGCTTTCTTT	CAWSLGGSEAFF
TRBV18	TRBJ2-7	few	.	TGTGCCAGCTCACCACCGAGCTCCTACGAGCAGTACTTC	CASSPPSSYEQYF
TRBV7-9	TRBJ1-1	.	.	TGTGCCAGCAGCCGGACCGAGAACACTGAAGCTTTCTTT	CASSRTENTEAFF
TRBV29-1	TRBJ2-7	few	TRBD1	TGCAGCGGCCAGGACAGGCCCTACGAGCAGTACTTC	CSGQDRPYEQYF
TRBV9	TRBJ2-2	.	.	TGTGCCAGCAGCGTCGGAGGGAGGACCGGGGAGCTGTTTTTT	CASSVGGRTGELFF
TRBV16	TRBJ1-5	.	.	TGTGCCAGCAGCCAATCGAGGGCACTCCAGCATTTT	CASSQSRALQHF
TRBV5-4	TRBJ2-5	once	TRBD2	TGTGCCAGCAGCTTGGCGGGACTAGCGGGAGAGACCCAGTACTTC	CASSLAGLAGETQYF
TRBV30	TRBJ1-3	.	TRBD1	TGTGCCTTTGGGACAGCGGGAAACACCATATATTTT	CAFGTAGNTIYF
TRBV10-3	TRBJ1-2	few	.	TGTGCCATCAGTTCCGGGACTGACTATGGCTACACCTTC	CAISSGTDYGYTF
TRBV30	TRBJ2-4	.	.	TGTGCCTGGAGTGTCTCAGTGGAGGGGAACATTCAGTACTTC	CAWSVSVEGNIQYF
TRBV28	TRBJ2-2	.	.	TGTGCCAGCAGTTTAAACACAGGGTCCGGGGAGCTGTTTTTT	CASSLNTGSGELFF
TRBV7-9	TRBJ2-7	.	.	TGTGCCAGCAGCTTGGCTGTCGCGCCCTACGAGCAGTACTTC	CASSLAVAPYEQYF
TRBV27	TRBJ1-1	.	TRBD1	TGTGCCAGCAGTTTTACAGGGGCCGCTGAAGCTTTCTTT	CASSFTGAAEAFF
TRBV29-1	TRBJ1-1	.	.	TGCAGCGTTCTGGGGGCCCCGCTGGGAGCTTTCTTT	CSVLGAPLGAFF
TRBV7-3	TRBJ2-1	.	.	TGTGCCAGCAGCTCCCAGACAGGTCTCCACAATGAGCAGTTCTTC	CASSSQTGLHNEQFF